This TCR beta chain was recovered during a study of post-analysis software for immune sequencing data. Broader study findings: Compared with controls, patients showed significantly lower normalized Chao1 diversity. Higher frequency in patients than in controls was seen for 5 or 6 TRBV segments, with TRBV5-6, TRBV5-1 and TRBV20-1 among them.

This CDR3 is 12 amino acids long. In germline, CDR1 is SEHNR, CDR2 FQNEAQ (reference sequence). The V and J ends lost 3 bases and 5 bases respectively, with 5 bases between them. The TCR beta cDNA libraries contained unique molecular identifiers. One entry per CDR3 protein results from TCRdb running MiXCR on the PCR reads. Among fewer than 850,000 distinct CDR3 sequences listed, 30% were seen once. Regarding this clonotype: The target antigen is unknown.

Sequences were obtained from blood. This TCR derives from a girl aged 5 to 17 with multiple sclerosis. The chain carries TRBV7-9 and TRBJ1-5; D gene uncertain. CDR3 residues: CASSLDHQPQHF. The CDR3 DNA follows: TGTGCCAGCAGCTTGGATCATCAGCCCCAGCATTTT.